This TCR beta chain was sequenced for a study of tumor-infiltrating lymphocytes in localized non-small cell lung cancer. The V gene's germline CDR1 is SGHDN and CDR2 FVKESK. The CDR3 length is 14 residues. Trimming took 5 bases from V and 9 from J, leaving 20 bases between them. Here immunoSEQ multiplex PCR was the method, and the copy in TCRdb shows in-frame clones only, minus some. The data show around 12,000 clones, 80% to 90% seen once. The chain combines TRBV14 with TRBJ2-7; D is unresolved. This clonotype originated in a human donor with non-small cell lung cancer. Source material: uninvolved lung tissue not adjacent to the tumor. CDR3 DNA sequence: TGTGCCAGCAGCTTTATGAATTCGGCGTATGGGCAGTACTTC. Amino acid sequence: CASSFMNSAYGQYF.